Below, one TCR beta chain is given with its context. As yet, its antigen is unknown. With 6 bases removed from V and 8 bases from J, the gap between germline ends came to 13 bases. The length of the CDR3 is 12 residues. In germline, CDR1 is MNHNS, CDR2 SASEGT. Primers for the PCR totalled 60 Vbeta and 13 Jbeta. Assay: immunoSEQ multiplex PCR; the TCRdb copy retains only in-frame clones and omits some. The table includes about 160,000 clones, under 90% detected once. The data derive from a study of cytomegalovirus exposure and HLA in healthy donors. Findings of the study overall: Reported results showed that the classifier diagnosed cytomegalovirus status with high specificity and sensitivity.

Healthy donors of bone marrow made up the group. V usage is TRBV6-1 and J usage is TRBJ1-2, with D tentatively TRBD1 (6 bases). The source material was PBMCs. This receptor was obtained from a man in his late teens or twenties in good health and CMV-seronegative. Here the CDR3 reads CASRWDTAGYTF. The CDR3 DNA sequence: TGTGCCAGCAGATGGGACACCGCGGGCTACACCTTC.